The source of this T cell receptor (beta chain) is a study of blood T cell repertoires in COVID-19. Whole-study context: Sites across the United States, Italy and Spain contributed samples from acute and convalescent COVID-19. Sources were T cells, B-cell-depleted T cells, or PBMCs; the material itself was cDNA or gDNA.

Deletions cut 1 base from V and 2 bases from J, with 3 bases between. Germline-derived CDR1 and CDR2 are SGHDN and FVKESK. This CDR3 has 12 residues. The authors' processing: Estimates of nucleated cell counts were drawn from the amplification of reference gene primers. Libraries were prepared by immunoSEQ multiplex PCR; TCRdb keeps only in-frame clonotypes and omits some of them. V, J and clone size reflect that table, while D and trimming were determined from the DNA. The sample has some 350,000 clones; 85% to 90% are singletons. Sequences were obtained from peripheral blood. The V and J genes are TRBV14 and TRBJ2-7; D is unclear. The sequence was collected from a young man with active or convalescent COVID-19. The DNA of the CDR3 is TGTGCCAGCAGCCAAGCCACCTACGAGCAGTACTTC. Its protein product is CASSQATYEQYF.